The sequence of this TCR beta chain was determined in a study of T cell repertoires in cytomegalovirus infection. Study in general: Evidence of both CMV infection and a matching HLA type came from public TCR beta signatures.

This clonotype was counted between two and nine times. Its antigen is unidentified. TCRdb redid the calling of the reads with MiXCR, one entry per CDR3 protein. Of some 920,000 distinct CDR3 sequences in the sample, roughly a third are singletons; the top ten hold about an eighth. With 2 bases clipped from V and 4 bases from J, the junction kept 13 bases outside the gene matches. The CDR3 runs to 18 residues. Looked up from germline, CDR1 is SGDLS and CDR2 is YYNGEE. Broader study findings: HLA-C-restricted CMV-specific TCR beta clonotypes prevailed in the ex vivo response. Cumulative public TCR beta family frequency identified CMV carriers with the relevant HLA.

The rearrangement uses TRBV9 and TRBJ2-1; TRBD2 matches at 9 bases. Sequenced material: cultured CD8+ T cells from PBMCs, taken from culture after CMV antigen stimulation. This TCR was sampled from a human donor in good health (CMV status not recorded). Some clones in this sample may be carry-over from other donors' samples. CDR3 sequence: CASSVNPRAGGHYNEQFF. DNA for the CDR3: TGTGCCAGCAGCGTCAACCCCCGAGCGGGGGGTCATTACAATGAGCAGTTCTTC.